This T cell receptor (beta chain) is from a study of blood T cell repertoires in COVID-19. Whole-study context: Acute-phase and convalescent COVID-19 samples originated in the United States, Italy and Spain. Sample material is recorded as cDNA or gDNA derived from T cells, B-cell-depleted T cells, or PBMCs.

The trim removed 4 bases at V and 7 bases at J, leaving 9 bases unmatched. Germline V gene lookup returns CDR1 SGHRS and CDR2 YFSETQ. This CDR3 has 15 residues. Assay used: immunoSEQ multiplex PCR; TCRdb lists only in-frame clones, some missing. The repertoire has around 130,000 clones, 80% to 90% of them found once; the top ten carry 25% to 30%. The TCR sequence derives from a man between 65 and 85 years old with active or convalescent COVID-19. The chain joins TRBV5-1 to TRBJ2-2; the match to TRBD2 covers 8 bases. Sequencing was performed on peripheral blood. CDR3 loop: CASSPRTSLSGELFF. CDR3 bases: TGCGCCAGCAGCCCGCGGACTAGCCTTAGCGGGGAGCTGTTTTTT.